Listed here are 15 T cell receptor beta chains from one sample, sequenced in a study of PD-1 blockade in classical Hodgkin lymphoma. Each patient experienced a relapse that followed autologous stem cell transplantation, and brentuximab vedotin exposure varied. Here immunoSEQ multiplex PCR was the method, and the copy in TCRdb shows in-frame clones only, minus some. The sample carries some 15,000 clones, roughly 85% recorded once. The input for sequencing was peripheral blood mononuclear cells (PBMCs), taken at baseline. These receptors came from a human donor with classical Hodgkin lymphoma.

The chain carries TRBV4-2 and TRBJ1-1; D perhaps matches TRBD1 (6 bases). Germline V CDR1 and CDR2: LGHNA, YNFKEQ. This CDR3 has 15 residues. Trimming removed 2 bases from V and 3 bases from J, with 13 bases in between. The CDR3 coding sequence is TGTGCCAGCAGCCAAACAGGGTTTCAGGACACTGAAGCTTTCTTT. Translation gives CASSQTGFQDTEAFF.

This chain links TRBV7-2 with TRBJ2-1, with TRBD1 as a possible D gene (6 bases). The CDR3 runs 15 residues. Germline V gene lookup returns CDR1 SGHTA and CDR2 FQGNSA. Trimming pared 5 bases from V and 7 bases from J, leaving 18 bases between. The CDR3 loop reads CASSPSGSGVNEQFF. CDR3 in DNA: TGTGCCAGCAGCCCGTCGGGCTCAGGGGTGAATGAGCAGTTCTTC.

The CDR3 protein is CASSQERTNEKLFF. The CDR3 DNA reads TGCGCCAGCAGCCAGGAAAGGACTAATGAAAAACTGTTTTTT. The chain uses TRBV5-1 and TRBJ1-4; no definite D call. This CDR3 spans 14 amino acids. In germline, CDR1 is SGHRS, CDR2 YFSETQ. The ends were cut back, 4 bases at V and 2 bases at J, with 9 bases in the middle.

The CDR3: CASSLVGSGGTGNTIYF. In DNA form, the CDR3 reads TGTGCCAGCAGCTTAGTGGGGTCTGGGGGCACTGGAAACACCATATATTTT. The rearrangement links TRBV7-6 to TRBJ1-3, with a weak D call TRBD1 (6 bases). Germline values: CDR1 SGHVS, CDR2 FNYEAQ. V shed 1 base and J shed 2 bases, with 15 bases lying between them. CDR3 length equals 17 residues.

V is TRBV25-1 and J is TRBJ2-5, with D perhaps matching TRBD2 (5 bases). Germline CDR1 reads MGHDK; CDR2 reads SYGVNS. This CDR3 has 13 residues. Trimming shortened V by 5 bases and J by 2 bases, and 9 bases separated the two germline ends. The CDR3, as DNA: TGTGCCAGCAGTCGAGGGTCGCAAGAGACCCAGTACTTC. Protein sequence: CASSRGSQETQYF.

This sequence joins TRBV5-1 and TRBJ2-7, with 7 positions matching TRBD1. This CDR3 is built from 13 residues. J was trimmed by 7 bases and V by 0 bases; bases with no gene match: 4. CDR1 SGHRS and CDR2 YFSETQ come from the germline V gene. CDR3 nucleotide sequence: TGCGCCAGCAGCTTGGGGACAGGCGGTGAGCAGTACTTC. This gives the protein CASSLGTGGEQYF.

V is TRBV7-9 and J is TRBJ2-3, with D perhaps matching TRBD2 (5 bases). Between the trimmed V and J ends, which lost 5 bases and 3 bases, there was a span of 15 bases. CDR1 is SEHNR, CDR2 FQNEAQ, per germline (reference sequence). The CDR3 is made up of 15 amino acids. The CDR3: CASSPTNLDTDTQYF. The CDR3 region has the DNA TGTGCCAGCAGCCCGACTAACCTGGATACAGATACGCAGTATTTT.

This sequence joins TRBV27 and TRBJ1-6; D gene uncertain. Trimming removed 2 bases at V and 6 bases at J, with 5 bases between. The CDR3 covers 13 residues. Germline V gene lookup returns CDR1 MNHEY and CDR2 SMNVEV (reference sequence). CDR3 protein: CASSLGLNSPLHF. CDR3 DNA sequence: TGTGCCAGCAGTTTAGGGCTTAATTCACCCCTCCACTTT.

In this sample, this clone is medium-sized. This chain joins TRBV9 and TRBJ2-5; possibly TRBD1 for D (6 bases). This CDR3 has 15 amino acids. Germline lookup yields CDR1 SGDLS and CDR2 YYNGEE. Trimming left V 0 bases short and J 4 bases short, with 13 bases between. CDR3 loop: CASSVGWGTRETQYF. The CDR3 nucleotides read TGTGCCAGCAGCGTAGGATGGGGGACACGAGAGACCCAGTACTTC.

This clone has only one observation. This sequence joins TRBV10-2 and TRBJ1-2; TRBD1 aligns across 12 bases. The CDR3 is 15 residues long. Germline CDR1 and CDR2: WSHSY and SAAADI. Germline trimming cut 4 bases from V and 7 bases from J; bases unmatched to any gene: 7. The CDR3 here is CASSAPGQGAPGYTF. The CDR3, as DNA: TGCGCCAGCAGTGCGCCGGGACAGGGGGCGCCTGGCTACACCTTC.

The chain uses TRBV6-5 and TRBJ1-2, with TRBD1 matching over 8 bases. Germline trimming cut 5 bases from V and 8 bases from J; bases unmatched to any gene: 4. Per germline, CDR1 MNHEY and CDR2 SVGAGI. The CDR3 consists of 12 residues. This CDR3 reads CASSQGARGYTF. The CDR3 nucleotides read TGTGCCAGCAGTCAGGGGGCGCGCGGCTACACCTTC.

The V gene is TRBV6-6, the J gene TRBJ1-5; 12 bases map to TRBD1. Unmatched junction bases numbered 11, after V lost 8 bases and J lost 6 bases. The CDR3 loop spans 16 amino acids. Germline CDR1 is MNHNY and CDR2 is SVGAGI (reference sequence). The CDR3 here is CASDRGTGGEGQPQHF. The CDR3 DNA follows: TGTGCCAGCGACAGGGGGACAGGGGGCGAAGGTCAGCCCCAGCATTTT.

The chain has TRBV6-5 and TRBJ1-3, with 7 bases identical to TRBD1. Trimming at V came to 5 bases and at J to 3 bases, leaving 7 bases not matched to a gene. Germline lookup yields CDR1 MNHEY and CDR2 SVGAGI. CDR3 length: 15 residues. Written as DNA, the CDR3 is TGTGCCAGCAGTCCACAGGGGTACTTTGGAAACACCATATATTTT. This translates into CASSPQGYFGNTIYF.

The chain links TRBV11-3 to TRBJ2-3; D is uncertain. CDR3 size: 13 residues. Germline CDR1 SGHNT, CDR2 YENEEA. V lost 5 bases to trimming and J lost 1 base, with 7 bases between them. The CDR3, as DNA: TGTGCCAGCAGCGCTACAGGCACAGATACGCAGTATTTT. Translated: CASSATGTDTQYF. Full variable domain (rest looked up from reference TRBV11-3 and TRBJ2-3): EAGVVQSPRYKIIEKKQPVAFWCNPISGHNTLYWYLQNLGQGPELLIRYENEEAVDDSQLPKDRFSAERLKGVDSTLKIQPAELGDSAVYLCASSATGTDTQYFGPGTRLTVL.

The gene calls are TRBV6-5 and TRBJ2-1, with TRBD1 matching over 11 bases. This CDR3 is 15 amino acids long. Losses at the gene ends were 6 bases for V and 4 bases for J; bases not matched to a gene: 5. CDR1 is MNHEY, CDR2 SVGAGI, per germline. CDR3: CASSSGQGAYNEQFF. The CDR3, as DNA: TGTGCCAGCAGCTCCGGACAGGGGGCTTACAATGAGCAGTTCTTC.